These T cell receptor beta chains were read from a single sample in a study of cytomegalovirus exposure and HLA in healthy donors. Using immunoSEQ multiplex PCR, the repertoire was profiled, and TCRdb retains in-frame clones only, with some absent. The sample includes 200,000 to 250,000 clones, approximately 83% of them seen just once. Source material: PBMCs. These receptors were obtained from a woman aged 25 to 39 in good health and CMV-seropositive. CDR3s leave out the opening cysteine and the closing phenylalanine or tryptophan. Clone size, where shown, is once, few, many, or a class for clones that have expanded.

>few|TRBV28|TRBJ1-2
ASGDRDIGYT
>NA|TRBV30|TRBJ2-4
AWSRTNIQY
>NA|TRBV30|TRBJ1-4
AWSGGTAEMLF
>NA|TRBV6-6|TRBJ2-1
ASSGTANEQF
>NA|TRBV7-2|TRBJ2-7
ASSLEATRTYEQY
>NA|TRBV10-3|TRBJ2-3
AIGLAGGRGTDTQY
>NA|TRBV15|TRBJ1-4
ATSRDLGENEKLF
>NA|TRBV6-4|TRBJ2-1
ASSLAGGRYNEQF
>few|TRBV28|TRBJ1-1
ASSLETLNTEAF
>NA|TRBV18|TRBJ2-7
ASSLPGQPYEQY
>few|TRBV18|TRBJ1-1
ASSPTMTEAF
>NA|TRBV4-3|TRBJ1-3
ASSQGIGGLLGNTIY
>few|TRBV6-5|TRBJ1-1
ASSRQGATEAF
>NA|TRBV29-1|TRBJ1-1
SVERQQNTEAF
>NA|TRBV27|TRBJ1-1
ASRLQGQNTEAF
>NA|TRBV29-1|TRBJ2-1
SVFGLAGGRSYNEQF
>NA|TRBV5-6|TRBJ2-7
ASRLEGQGIYEQY
>NA|TRBV5-1|TRBJ2-7
ASSPTGASLEQY
>once|TRBV6-6|TRBJ2-3
ASTFGGGTADTQY
>NA|TRBV27|TRBJ2-1
ASSLPTSGGDEQF
>NA|TRBV5-1|TRBJ2-5
ASSPGLWLAGVSETQY
>NA|TRBV10-3|TRBJ2-7
AIRDTYEQY
>few|TRBV4-1|TRBJ1-2
ASSRSGRGNYGYT
>NA|TRBV2|TRBJ1-4
ASSDSFATNEKLF
>NA|TRBV6-1|TRBJ1-2
ASSDAPGGYGYT
>few|TRBV19|TRBJ1-2
ASSIIGHSINGYT
>NA|TRBV14|TRBJ1-1
ATTLEGTEAF
>NA|TRBV4-2|TRBJ2-2
ASSHGDPSNTGELF
>NA|TRBV5-1|TRBJ1-4
ASSMRTPSATNEKLF
>NA|TRBV5-6|TRBJ2-1
ASSLELGNEQF
>NA|TRBV27|TRBJ1-2
ASSYATGEGYT
>NA|TRBV6-5|TRBJ2-1
ASSWTVPVNEQF
>NA|TRBV27|TRBJ1-2
ASSLGGSGGYYGYT
>NA|TRBV4-2|TRBJ2-1
ASSQGRGYNEQF
>once|TRBV28|TRBJ1-2
ASSRRTGGVYGYT
>NA|TRBV11-2|TRBJ1-2
ASNPTGNYGYT
>NA|TRBV5-1|TRBJ1-1
ASRLGGTEAF
>NA|TRBV6-5|TRBJ1-1
ASSHVEDSEAF
>NA|TRBV7-2|TRBJ1-2
ASSLGQGALDYGYT
>NA|TRBV9|TRBJ1-2
ASSEPQTDGQLRGYT
>once|TRBV29-1|TRBJ1-2
SVEARGGHPGDYGYT
>NA|TRBV10-3|TRBJ2-7
AISESQGTEDEQY
>NA|TRBV29-1|TRBJ1-1
SVDRGKTEAF
>once|TRBV4-2|TRBJ2-2
ASSQRFRAGELF
>few|TRBV15|TRBJ1-5
ATSRGDREVNQPQH
>NA|TRBV2|TRBJ2-1
ASIRGSNYNEQF
>NA|TRBV6-1|TRBJ1-1
ASSADVGDRAAF
>NA|TRBV14|TRBJ2-3
ASSQDGDTQY